The T cell receptor beta chain described here comes from a study of T cell repertoires in cytomegalovirus infection. The germline V and J ends were trimmed by 2 bases and 7 bases, with 14 bases remaining between them. CDR1 is MDHEN, CDR2 SYDVKM, per germline. The CDR3 loop spans 14 amino acids. TCRdb analysed the reads with MiXCR anew, one entry per CDR3 protein. The sample has fewer than 200,000 distinct CDR3 sequences; 9.5% are singletons. This clonotype occurred many times. The sequencing sample was made of PBMCs. The sequence was collected from a human donor in good health (CMV status not recorded). Some clones in this sample may be carry-over from other donors' samples. The rearrangement uses TRBV28 and TRBJ1-1; D ambiguous. CDR3 in amino acids: CASSLPGLWVEAFF. CDR3 sequence (DNA): TGTGCCAGCAGTTTACCCGGCTTGTGGGTTGAAGCTTTCTTT.